This T cell receptor (beta chain) was captured in a study of cytomegalovirus exposure and HLA in healthy donors. Whole-study context: Among about 400 genotyped donors, around 80% fell in the Caucasian-associated ancestry cluster.

Regarding the study as a whole: As a later analysis showed, a missense DCLRE1C variant was linked to trimming of TCR beta V- and J-genes.

This CDR3 comprises 13 residues. The germline gives CDR1 SGDLS, CDR2 YYNGEE. Germline trimming cut 4 bases from V and 4 bases from J; bases unmatched to any gene: 2. PCR involved 60 Vbeta and 13 Jbeta primers. Produced via immunoSEQ multiplex PCR; TCRdb's table is partial and in-frame only. The sample consists of over 40,000 clones, over 60% of them appearing once. Each of the donors was a healthy bone marrow donor. A note on this clone: The antigen is not known.

This sequence joins TRBV9 and TRBJ1-2; 9 bases line up with TRBD1. The sequence was obtained from a middle-aged woman in good health and CMV-seropositive. The sample comprised PBMCs. For the CDR3, the DNA is TGTGCCAGCAGCCAGGGACAGGGCTATGGCTACACCTTC. This codes for CASSQGQGYGYTF.